Listed below are T cell receptor beta chains from one sample, sequenced in a study of regulatory T cells in long-lasting Graves disease. TCRdb used MiXCR to reprocess the multiplex PCR reads, holding one entry per CDR3 protein. The sample holds roughly 560,000 distinct CDR3 sequences, around 16% seen once. This same sample was also taken into another study, of T cells in Graves' hyperthyroidism and ophthalmopathy.

The source material was peripheral blood mononuclear cells (PBMCs), sampled at new diagnosis, from a patient treated with antithyroid drugs. The receptors come from a woman aged 35-60 years with Graves disease. CDR3s include the opening cysteine and the closing phenylalanine or tryptophan. The D gene is left open where the match is weak. Expanded clones are given a class, and other clones once, few, many or no size at all.

TRBD2	TRBV11-2	many	15	TRBJ2-7	CASSLAGTRIYEQYF	TGTGCCAGCAGCTTAGCCGGGACTAGAATATACGAGCAGTACTTC
NA	TRBV12-3/TRBV12-4	NA	16	TRBJ2-3	CAISEAPDRYIDTQYF	TGTGCCATCAGTGAGGCCCCGGACCGCTACATAGATACGCAGTATTTT
NA	TRBV4-1	many	14	TRBJ1-2	CASSPSEGTYGYTF	TGCGCCAGCAGCCCAAGCGAGGGAACCTATGGCTACACCTTC
NA	TRBV9	few	14	TRBJ1-5	CASSVRSGGGPQHF	TGTGCCAGCAGCGTGAGGTCAGGCGGTGGGCCCCAGCATTTT
NA	TRBV6-1	NA	13	TRBJ1-2	CASSEGRVWGYTF	TGTGCCAGCAGTGAAGGACGCGTCTGGGGCTACACCTTC
NA	TRBV19	NA	13	TRBJ1-1	CASSNGQTAEAFF	TGTGCCAGTAGTAATGGGCAGACCGCTGAAGCTTTCTTT
TRBD1	TRBV27	many	15	TRBJ1-5	CASSSRQGVNQPQHF	TGTGCCAGCAGTTCTCGACAGGGGGTCAATCAGCCCCAGCATTTT
TRBD2	TRBV9	NA	16	TRBJ2-5	CASSVGTSGAQETQYF	TGTGCCAGCAGCGTAGGGACTAGCGGGGCCCAAGAGACCCAGTACTTC
NA	TRBV12-3/TRBV12-4	NA	18	TRBJ2-4	CASSPTRGNILAKNIQYF	TGTGCCAGCAGCCCGACCCGGGGCAACATCCTAGCCAAAAACATTCAGTACTTC
NA	TRBV5-5	few	15	TRBJ1-2	CASSLGWQGSYGYTF	TGTGCCAGCAGCTTGGGGTGGCAGGGGAGCTATGGCTACACCTTC
NA	TRBV3-1	NA	13	TRBJ2-5	CVSSQGGGETQYF	TGTGTCAGCAGCCAAGGGGGGGGAGAGACCCAGTACTTC
NA	TRBV4-1	few	14	TRBJ1-2	CASSQLGGGGRYTF	TGCGCCAGCAGCCAACTGGGGGGGGGCGGGCGCTACACCTTC
NA	TRBV20-1	NA	14	TRBJ2-7	CSASTNGHPYEQYF	TGCAGTGCTAGCACGAACGGGCATCCCTACGAGCAGTACTTC
NA	TRBV12-3/TRBV12-4	many	12	TRBJ2-5	CASSPGTQTQYF	TGTGCCAGCAGCCCCGGGACACAGACCCAGTACTTC
NA	TRBV6-2/TRBV6-3	many	13	TRBJ1-2	CASSKDRDYGYTF	TGCGCCAGCAGTAAAGACAGAGACTATGGCTACACCTTC
NA	TRBV4-2	few	15	TRBJ2-3	CASSQRAGWTDTQYF	TGTGCCAGCAGCCAGCGGGCGGGTTGGACAGATACGCAGTATTTT
TRBD1	TRBV11-2	many	15	TRBJ1-2	CASSSGGTDIYGYTF	TGTGCCAGCAGCTCGGGTGGGACAGACATATATGGCTACACCTTC
NA	TRBV28	many	18	TRBJ2-5	CASSLWGLGGGTQETQYF	TGTGCCAGCAGTTTATGGGGGCTGGGTGGGGGGACTCAAGAGACCCAGTACTTC
NA	TRBV5-1	NA	13	TRBJ1-2	CASRGGRDYGYTF	TGCGCCAGCAGGGGGGGGCGAGACTATGGCTACACCTTC
NA	TRBV18	NA	12	TRBJ2-2	CASSPAGRLVFF	TGTGCCAGCTCACCAGCTGGGAGACTGGTGTTTTTT
NA	TRBV2	many	15	TRBJ2-7	CASSVDLDRPTEQYF	TGTGCCAGCAGCGTAGATCTGGATAGACCTACGGAGCAGTACTTC
NA	TRBV30	NA	14	TRBJ2-2	CALRRPTHAGELFF	TGTGCCCTCCGAAGGCCGACCCACGCCGGGGAGCTGTTTTTT
TRBD1	TRBV5-1	many	15	TRBJ1-1	CASSWTGPGGTEAFF	TGCGCCAGCAGCTGGACAGGGCCGGGGGGGACTGAAGCTTTCTTT
NA	TRBV11-3	many	8	TRBJ1-1	CASSFVRF	TGTGCCAGCAGCTTCGTCCGTTTT
NA	TRBV10-3	NA	16	TRBJ2-1	CAISESRLGGNNEQFF	TGTGCCATCAGTGAGTCCAGGTTGGGGGGAAACAATGAGCAGTTCTTC
NA	TRBV7-9	many	13	TRBJ1-1	CASSLEGITEAFF	TGTGCCAGCAGCTTGGAAGGTATCACTGAAGCTTTCTTT
NA	TRBV19	few	18	TRBJ1-2	CASSPKQGIAPPNYGYTF	TGTGCCAGTAGTCCCAAGCAGGGAATCGCCCCTCCTAACTATGGCTACACCTTC
NA	TRBV12-3/TRBV12-4	many	17	TRBJ2-1	CASRQSRGGRPYNEQFF	TGTGCCAGCAGGCAATCCAGGGGGGGGCGGCCCTACAATGAGCAGTTCTTC
NA	TRBV15	NA	15	TRBJ1-2	CATSRDVRGTNGYTF	TGTGCCACCAGCAGAGATGTTCGAGGGACGAATGGCTACACCTTC
NA	TRBV11-3	NA	13	TRBJ2-2	CVSSAEGTGELFF	TGTGTCAGCAGCGCCGAGGGCACCGGGGAGCTGTTTTTT
NA	TRBV4-1	few	14	TRBJ1-5	CASSQERDGQPQHF	TGCGCCAGCAGCCAAGAGAGGGATGGGCAGCCCCAGCATTTT
NA	TRBV30	NA	14	TRBJ2-7	CAWSAAQGFNEQYF	TGTGCCTGGAGCGCCGCGCAGGGATTCAACGAGCAGTACTTC
TRBD2	TRBV6-1	NA	16	TRBJ2-3	CASRQPGTSGGNTQYF	TGTGCCAGCAGACAACCCGGGACTAGCGGAGGGAATACGCAGTATTTT
TRBD2	TRBV12-5	NA	19	TRBJ2-3	CASGSPTERGGQFTDTQYF	TGTGCTAGTGGTTCCCCCACGGAACGGGGGGGGCAATTCACAGATACGCAGTATTTT
NA	TRBV11-2	NA	16	TRBJ1-1	CASSLGPLHRGTEAFF	TGTGCCAGCAGCTTGGGCCCCTTACACCGGGGGACTGAAGCTTTCTTT
NA	TRBV11-1	few	15	TRBJ2-6	CASSSRGPGANVLTF	TGTGCCAGCAGCTCTCGGGGCCCTGGGGCCAACGTCCTGACTTTC
NA	TRBV12-3/TRBV12-4	few	14	TRBJ1-1	CASSDGRKNTEAFF	TGTGCCAGCAGTGATGGGAGAAAGAACACTGAAGCTTTCTTT
TRBD1	TRBV11-2	many	15	TRBJ1-4	CASSTRTGSYEKLFF	TGTGCCAGCAGCACCCGGACAGGGTCGTATGAAAAACTGTTTTTT
NA	TRBV28	many	17	TRBJ1-1	CASRTRWDRRVDTEAFF	TGTGCCAGCAGGACCCGTTGGGACCGCCGGGTCGACACTGAAGCTTTCTTT
NA	TRBV11-2	many	12	TRBJ2-7	CASSTTGSEQYF	TGTGCCAGCAGCACGACAGGTAGCGAGCAGTACTTC
NA	TRBV5-1	NA	16	TRBJ1-3	CASSQGRGSSRNTIYF	TGCGCCAGCAGCCAAGGACGGGGGAGCTCTCGAAACACCATATATTTT
NA	TRBV7-9	NA	14	TRBJ2-3	CASSPPGLSDTQYF	TGTGCCAGCAGCCCTCCGGGCCTATCGGATACGCAGTATTTT
NA	TRBV18	few	17	TRBJ1-3	CASSSRPPQASGNTIYF	TGTGCCAGCTCTTCCCGACCCCCCCAAGCATCTGGAAACACCATATATTTT
NA	TRBV12-3/TRBV12-4	many	16	TRBJ2-1	CASSLLRLGRGNEQFF	TGTGCCAGCAGTCTATTAAGACTAGGACGCGGCAATGAGCAGTTCTTC
NA	TRBV5-1	many	15	TRBJ2-3	CASSLSGISTDTQYF	TGCGCCAGCAGCTTGTCCGGCATCTCCACAGATACGCAGTATTTT
NA	TRBV2	many	13	TRBJ2-1	CASNRGVYNEQFF	TGTGCCAGCAATAGAGGGGTCTACAATGAGCAGTTCTTC
NA	TRBV27	few	15	TRBJ1-6	CASSLGPMGNSPLHF	TGTGCCAGCAGTCTAGGTCCCATGGGGAATTCACCCCTCCACTTT
TRBD2	TRBV20-1	NA	15	TRBJ2-3	CSARWGLAGSDTQYF	TGCAGTGCTAGATGGGGACTAGCGGGTTCTGATACGCAGTATTTT
NA	TRBV18	many	15	TRBJ1-3	CASSPNQGPGNTIYF	TGTGCCAGCTCACCAAACCAGGGGCCTGGAAACACCATATATTTT
NA	TRBV12-3/TRBV12-4	NA	14	TRBJ1-2	CASSLGQTFYGYTF	TGTGCCAGCAGCCTCGGACAGACCTTCTATGGCTACACCTTC
NA	TRBV10-3	few	14	TRBJ2-7	CAISPGDSHHEQYF	TGTGCCATCAGCCCAGGGGATTCCCACCACGAGCAGTACTTC
NA	TRBV27	NA	15	TRBJ2-7	CASSLSYSGDHEQYF	TGTGCCAGCAGTTTAAGTTATTCGGGGGACCACGAGCAGTACTTC
TRBD1	TRBV5-1	NA	17	TRBJ2-2	CASSFHRDRPNTGELFF	TGCGCCAGCAGCTTTCACCGGGACAGGCCGAACACCGGGGAGCTGTTTTTT
NA	TRBV11-2	NA	14	TRBJ2-7	CASSPRGGPYEQYF	TGTGCCAGCAGCCCCCGAGGCGGCCCCTACGAGCAGTACTTC